These 7 T cell receptor beta chains originate from one sample sequenced in a study of cytomegalovirus exposure and HLA in healthy donors. Primers: 60 Vbeta forward and 13 Jbeta reverse. The data were produced by immunoSEQ multiplex PCR, yet TCRdb's version contains in-frame clones alone and is incomplete. The table shows over 80,000 clones, with approximately 71% occurring only once. Material for sequencing was PBMCs. The receptors stem from a woman in her late teens or twenties in good health and CMV-seropositive.

V and J are TRBV4-3 and TRBJ2-3; D unclear. The CDR3 length is 13 residues. Trimming shortened V by 0 bases and J by 4 bases, and 5 bases separated the two germline ends. From germline, CDR1 is LGHNA and CDR2 YSLEER. CDR3 loop: CASSQDLPDTQYF. The CDR3 DNA reads as TGCGCCAGCAGCCAAGATCTTCCAGATACGCAGTATTTT.

The chain joins TRBV4-2 to TRBJ2-3; D perhaps matches TRBD2 (7 bases). CDR3 length: 15 amino acids. Trimming left V 3 bases short and J 2 bases short, with 12 bases between. In germline, CDR1 is LGHNA, CDR2 YNFKEQ. CDR3 sequence reads: CASSQAGAPTDTQYF. The DNA of the CDR3 is TGTGCCAGCAGCCAGGCGGGGGCCCCCACAGATACGCAGTATTTT.

This clone was recorded once. The chain has TRBV5-8 and TRBJ1-4; D is uncertain. Deletions cut 0 bases from V and 8 bases from J, with 5 bases between. The CDR3 length is 12 residues. Germline assignment: CDR1 SGHTS and CDR2 YDEGEE. CDR3 DNA sequence: TGTGCCAGCAGCTTGGACGAGGAAAAACTGTTTTTT. Its protein product is CASSLDEEKLFF.

The V call is TRBV6-5, the J call TRBJ2-7; 9 nucleotides align to TRBD1. Germline V gene lookup returns CDR1 MNHEY and CDR2 SVGAGI. CDR3 length: 14 residues. V shed 6 bases and J 1 base; nucleotides not matched to a gene: 4. CDR3 sequence: CASSRTGDSYEQYF. The CDR3 nucleotides are TGTGCCAGCAGCCGGACAGGGGATTCCTACGAGCAGTACTTC.

This clone was detected only a few times. The chain combines TRBV10-3 with TRBJ2-2; 9 bases line up with TRBD1. Looked up from germline, CDR1 is ENHRY and CDR2 is SYGVKD. CDR3 size: 14 residues. Trimming at V came to 6 bases and at J to 6 bases, leaving 5 bases not matched to a gene. The CDR3 here is CAISSWTGAGELFF. The CDR3, as DNA: TGTGCCATCAGCTCTTGGACAGGGGCCGGGGAGCTGTTTTTT.

The chain recombines TRBV29-1 with TRBJ1-5; the match to TRBD1 covers 7 bases. The CDR3 contains 13 residues. Trimming at V came to 5 bases and at J to 2 bases, leaving 3 bases not matched to a gene. Germline lookup yields CDR1 SQVTM and CDR2 ANQGSEA. The CDR3 spells CSVSGGGNQPQHF. The CDR3 coding sequence is TGCAGCGTTTCAGGGGGAGGCAATCAGCCCCAGCATTTT.

This chain links TRBV7-2 with TRBJ2-5; the match to TRBD2 covers 11 bases. Germline CDR1 is SGHTA and CDR2 is FQGNSA. V trimming: 5 bases; J trimming: 6 bases; junction bases outside the gene matches: 14. This CDR3 spans 17 amino acids. The CDR3 sequence is CASSDPIVAGGRQTQYF. CDR3 DNA sequence: TGTGCCAGCAGCGACCCCATAGTAGCGGGAGGGAGGCAGACCCAGTACTTC. Full variable domain (missing parts from reference TRBV7-2 and TRBJ2-5): GAGVSQSPSNKVTEKGKDVELRCDPISGHTALYWYRQSLGQGLEFLIYFQGNSAPDKSGLPSDRFSAERTGGSVSTLTIQRTQQEDSAVYLCASSDPIVAGGRQTQYFGPGTRLLVL.